Reported below is one T cell receptor (beta chain). V was pared by 4 bases and J by 2 bases, with 7 bases of the junction left unmatched. The V gene's germline CDR1 is KGHSH and CDR2 LQKENI. The CDR3 covers 15 residues. This entry is derived from a study of blood T cell repertoires in COVID-19. Turning to the study itself: COVID-19 samples from acute and convalescent phases originated in the United States, Italy and Spain. PBMCs, B-cell-depleted T cells, or T cells were the source of the cDNA or gDNA that made up the material.

Only in-frame clones appear in the TCRdb table, and some are missing; sequencing was by immunoSEQ multiplex PCR. Of over 85,000 clones listed, around 90% were seen once; the top ten hold more than 3.5%. It was during active infection that Seattle patients were enrolled and then longitudinally followed. The TCR was taken from a human donor with COVID-19, enrolled during active disease. The donor label of this sample is uncertain. The V gene is TRBV18, the J gene TRBJ1-2; 7 bases fit TRBD1. The specimen sequenced was peripheral blood. The CDR3 sequence: CASSLTGQLNYGYTF. The CDR3 region has the DNA TGTGCCAGCTCACTGACGGGACAGTTAAACTATGGCTACACCTTC. Full variable domain (outside the CDR3, taken from reference TRBV18 and TRBJ1-2): NAGVMQNPRHLVRRRGQEARLRCSPMKGHSHVYWYRQLPEEGLKFMVYLQKENIIDESGMPKERFSAEFPKEGPSILRIQQVVRGDSAAYFCASSLTGQLNYGYTFGSGTRLTVV.